The 32 T cell receptor beta chains below were found in one sample sequenced in a study of human thymus T cells. Clones were read by immunoSEQ multiplex PCR, and TCRdb kept only the in-frame ones, dropping some. The sample consists of some 78,000 clones, 90% to 98% of them appearing once. Resections were taken during corrective heart surgery, and the thymus tissue came from these. The specimen sequenced was thymus tissue. These receptors all stem from a boy younger than two with a congenital heart defect but otherwise immunologically healthy.

The genes are TRBV14 and TRBJ1-2; no definite D call. The germline gives CDR1 SGHDN, CDR2 FVKESK. The CDR3 consists of 15 residues. V shed 4 bases and J shed 0 bases, with 12 bases lying between them. CDR3 nucleotides: TGTGCCAGCAGCCCGAGAGAGGATACTAACTATGGCTACACCTTC. It codes for CASSPREDTNYGYTF. The entire variable domain, with the rest obtained from reference TRBV14 and TRBJ1-2, is as follows: EAGVTQFPSHSVIEKGQTVTLRCDPISGHDNLYWYRRVMGKEIKFLLHFVKESKQDESGMPNNRFLAERTGGTYSTLKVQPAELEDSGVYFCASSPREDTNYGYTFGSGTRLTVV.

This sequence joins TRBV18 and TRBJ1-1; D is ambiguous. V lost 5 bases and J 5 bases, leaving 9 bases between the germline ends. The length of the CDR3 is 12 residues. Germline V gene lookup returns CDR1 KGHSH and CDR2 LQKENI. CDR3 protein: CASSSGWTEAFF. CDR3 in DNA: TGTGCCAGCTCATCCGGGTGGACTGAAGCTTTCTTT.

This clone was picked up one time. This chain joins TRBV4-1 and TRBJ2-3, with 9 bases lining up with TRBD1. Trimming removed 6 bases from V and 8 bases from J; junction bases left unmatched: 15. CDR1 and CDR2 from the germline V gene are MGHRA and YSYEKL. The CDR3 sequence is 16 residues long. The CDR3: CASRPMGQGPSSTQYF. The CDR3 DNA is TGCGCCAGCAGACCTATGGGACAGGGACCCTCCAGTACGCAGTATTTT.

The chain couples TRBV11-1 to TRBJ1-2; D unresolved. CDR1 and CDR2 from the germline V gene are SGHAT and FQDESV (reference sequence). Deletions cut 0 bases from V and 5 bases from J, with 22 bases between. The CDR3 spans 18 residues. The CDR3 sequence is CASSLATSQLKGNYGYTF. The CDR3 nucleotides are TGTGCCAGCAGCTTAGCGACGAGCCAATTAAAGGGAAATTATGGCTACACCTTC.

The J gene is TRBJ2-5, the V gene TRBV5-1, with D possibly being TRBD2 (5 bases). Between the trimmed V and J ends, which lost 4 bases and 4 bases, there was a span of 38 bases. Germline values: CDR1 SGHRS, CDR2 YFSETQ. This CDR3 comprises 22 residues. The CDR3 bases are TGCGCCAGCAGCCCAAGGACGGGGAGCAGAGACCCAAGTTCCCCAGGAGCAGAGACCCAGTACTTC. Its translation is CASSPRTGSRDPSSPGAETQYF.

The chain joins TRBV27 to TRBJ2-1; D possibly corresponds to TRBD1 (6 bases). Germline-derived CDR1 and CDR2 are MNHEY and SMNVEV (reference sequence). Deletions cut 5 bases from V and 3 bases from J, with 23 bases between. The CDR3 loop spans 18 amino acids. The CDR3, as DNA: TGTGCCAGCAGTCCTCAGGAGATGACTGGCAGGGGCTACAATGAGCAGTTCTTC. Translated, it gives CASSPQEMTGRGYNEQFF.

A single count supports this clone. The rearrangement uses TRBV6-5 and TRBJ1-2; a possible D gene is TRBD1 (6 bases). This CDR3 is built from 13 residues. The V end lost 2 bases, the J end lost 8 bases, and 12 bases lay between the germline ends. The germline gives CDR1 MNHEY, CDR2 SVGAGI. CDR3 DNA: TGTGCCAGCAGTTACCCAGGGGCAGGAGGCTACACCTTC. Residues: CASSYPGAGGYTF.

The chain links TRBV19 to TRBJ2-7; D perhaps matches TRBD1 (7 bases). This CDR3 is built from 17 residues. Germline V lookup: CDR1 LNHDA, CDR2 SQIVND (reference sequence). Trimming shortened V by 6 bases and J by 3 bases, and 24 bases separated the two germline ends. CDR3 amino acids: CASRLHGRQGEDYEQYF. The CDR3 nucleotides read TGTGCCAGTAGGTTACATGGGAGGCAGGGGGAGGACTACGAGCAGTACTTC.

V usage is TRBV19 and J usage is TRBJ2-7; D is uncertain. Germline V gene sequence: CDR1 LNHDA, CDR2 SQIVND (reference sequence). This CDR3 region has 14 residues. The germline V and J ends were trimmed by 3 bases and 3 bases, with 12 bases remaining between them. The CDR3 is CASSISNGDYEQYF. In DNA form, the CDR3 reads TGTGCCAGTAGTATTAGTAACGGAGACTACGAGCAGTACTTC.

The chain uses TRBV27 and TRBJ1-2; the D gene is possibly TRBD1 (6 bases). The CDR3 extends over 12 amino acids. Germline assignment: CDR1 MNHEY and CDR2 SMNVEV (reference sequence). Trimming removed 6 bases at V and 7 bases at J, with 12 bases between. CDR3: CASRTGSCGYTF. In DNA, the CDR3 is TGTGCCAGCAGAACAGGGTCCTGTGGCTACACCTTC.

This chain uses TRBV28 with TRBJ2-5; D is ambiguous. The CDR3 totals 12 residues. The germline gives CDR1 MDHEN, CDR2 SYDVKM. Deletions cut 7 bases from V and 4 bases from J, with 10 bases between. CDR3 sequence reads: CASTPNGETQYF. DNA of the CDR3: TGTGCCAGCACGCCAAACGGAGAGACCCAGTACTTC.

V usage is TRBV29-1 and J usage is TRBJ1-5, with 8 bases aligning to TRBD1. Germline loops: CDR1 SQVTM, CDR2 ANQGSEA. Unmatched junction bases numbered 6, after V lost 6 bases and J lost 5 bases. This CDR3 region has 13 residues. The CDR3 loop reads CSVGTGPDQPQHF. The CDR3 DNA reads TGCAGCGTCGGGACAGGTCCAGATCAGCCCCAGCATTTT. Looking up the rest from reference TRBV29-1 and TRBJ1-5 gives the full variable domain: SAVISQKPSRDICQRGTSLTIQCQVDSQVTMMFWYRQQPGQSLTLIATANQGSEATYESGFVIDKFPISRPNLTFSTLTVSNMSPEDSSIYLCSVGTGPDQPQHFGDGTRLSIL.

The V gene is TRBV5-1, the J gene TRBJ1-2; 7 nucleotides line up with TRBD1. Germline CDR1 SGHRS, CDR2 YFSETQ. The V gene end was trimmed by 4 bases and the J gene end by 8 bases; junction bases not matched to a gene: 8. The CDR3 covers 13 residues. The DNA for the CDR3 is TGCGCCAGCAGCGCCGGACAGGAGGACGGCTACACCTTC. It translates to CASSAGQEDGYTF.

This clone appeared once. This chain joins TRBV29-1 and TRBJ2-3; D is possibly TRBD1 (5 bases). The germline V gene has CDR1 SQVTM and CDR2 ANQGSEA. The length of the CDR3 is 18 residues. V lost 0 bases to trimming and J lost 0 bases, with 19 bases between them. Here the CDR3 DNA reads TGCAGCGTTGAAGATTCCTCATCCAGGGAACTTAGCACAGATACGCAGTATTTT. Translation: CSVEDSSSRELSTDTQYF.

The chain has TRBV7-2 and TRBJ2-7, with D unresolved. V shed 4 bases and J shed 0 bases, with 10 bases lying between them. The CDR3 is made up of 14 amino acids. CDR1 and CDR2 from the germline V gene are SGHTA and FQGNSA. The CDR3 bases are TGTGCCAGCAGCTCCCTCGACTTCTCCTACGAGCAGTACTTC. It codes for CASSSLDFSYEQYF.

The rearrangement links TRBV7-3 to TRBJ1-2; D perhaps matches TRBD1 (5 bases). This CDR3 is 15 amino acids long. Germline CDR1 and CDR2: SGHTA and FQGTGA. The V end was cut by 4 bases, the J end by 3 bases, with 15 bases between. This chain's CDR3 is CASSSKGQGYYGYTF. CDR3 sequence (DNA): TGTGCCAGCAGCTCGAAGGGGCAGGGCTACTATGGCTACACCTTC.

Concerning this clone itself: The junction departs from the called germline gene at one end, perhaps through a read error. The chain has TRBV27 and TRBJ2-4; 8 bases agree with TRBD2. Per germline, CDR1 MNHEY and CDR2 SMNVEV (reference sequence). CDR3 length: 19 amino acids. CDR3 loop: CASSPTRGGIELAKSIQYF. The CDR3 DNA reads as TGTGCCAGCAGTCCCACCCGGGGGGGGATAGAACTAGCCAAAAGCATTCAGTACTTC.

The gene calls are TRBV29-1 and TRBJ2-3; the match to TRBD2 covers 13 bases. The V gene's germline CDR1 is SQVTM and CDR2 ANQGSEA. The J segment lost 0 bases and the V segment lost 0 bases, leaving 15 bases of the junction unmatched. This CDR3 has 21 residues. The CDR3 spells CSVEDRPRGTSGETSTDTQYF. CDR3 DNA: TGCAGCGTTGAAGATCGCCCAAGGGGGACTAGCGGGGAAACTAGCACAGATACGCAGTATTTT.

The table lists this clone with a few counts. The chain uses TRBV5-6 and TRBJ1-2; D is possibly TRBD1 (5 bases). Germline CDR1 SGHDT, CDR2 YYEEEE. The CDR3 has 14 amino acids. Trimming stripped 3 bases from V and 0 bases from J, with 9 bases between. The CDR3 spells CASSSEQANYGYTF. The CDR3 nucleotides read TGTGCCAGCAGCTCCGAACAGGCTAACTATGGCTACACCTTC. The full variable domain, its missing parts supplied by reference TRBV5-6 and TRBJ1-2, is DAGVTQSPTHLIKTRGQQVTLRCSPKSGHDTVSWYQQALGQGPQFIFQYYEEEERQRGNFPDRFSGHQFPNYSSELNVNALLLGDSALYLCASSSEQANYGYTFGSGTRLTVV.

This chain links TRBV4-2 with TRBJ1-2, with 11 positions matching TRBD1. CDR1 is LGHNA and CDR2 is YNFKEQ in the germline V gene. CDR3 length: 15 residues. V lost 2 bases to trimming and J lost 4 bases; unmatched junction nucleotides: 3. The CDR3 sequence is CASSQRTGGPYGYTF. CDR3 DNA sequence: TGTGCCAGCAGCCAACGGACAGGGGGCCCCTATGGCTACACCTTC.

The genes are TRBV5-4 and TRBJ2-3; D is ambiguous. The germline V and J ends were trimmed by 0 bases and 1 base, with 12 bases remaining between them. The CDR3 covers 16 residues. Germline-derived CDR1 and CDR2 are SGHNT and YYREEE (reference sequence). The CDR3 DNA reads as TGTGCCAGCAGCTTGGGATTCGGCAGGCGCACAGATACGCAGTATTTT. As protein: CASSLGFGRRTDTQYF.

The gene calls are TRBV30 and TRBJ1-2; 7 bases agree with TRBD1. The V gene's germline CDR1 is GTSNPN and CDR2 SVGIG (reference sequence). Germline trimming cut 6 bases from V and 2 bases from J; bases unmatched to any gene: 12. This CDR3 spans 15 amino acids. The CDR3 DNA reads as TGTGCCTGCCCTGCAGGGAAAGGGGGCAACTATGGCTACACCTTC. Translating gives CACPAGKGGNYGYTF.

V usage is TRBV7-8 and J usage is TRBJ2-7; no clear D gene. The CDR3 contains 16 residues. The V and J ends lost 4 bases and 12 bases respectively, with 28 bases between them. The germline V gene has CDR1 SGHVS and CDR2 FQNEAQ. The CDR3 coding sequence is TGTGCCAGCAGCTACATATCATCCCTTGTAGGTCCGACGGGGTACTTC. Translation gives CASSYISSLVGPTGYF.

This clone was observed a single time. The chain is built from TRBV7-8 and TRBJ2-7, with D perhaps TRBD2 (5 bases). The CDR3 contains 14 residues. CDR1 SGHVS and CDR2 FQNEAQ come from the germline V gene. The V and J ends lost 5 bases and 0 bases respectively, with 11 bases between them. CDR3 loop: CASSLLGFSYEQYF. The CDR3 DNA sequence: TGTGCCAGCAGCCTACTAGGTTTCTCCTACGAGCAGTACTTC.

The rearrangement links TRBV29-1 to TRBJ1-4; tentative D call: TRBD1 (5 bases). This CDR3 region has 15 residues. V lost 6 bases to trimming and J lost 0 bases, with 14 bases between them. CDR1 is SQVTM and CDR2 is ANQGSEA in the germline V gene. CDR3 DNA: TGCAGCGTCGCCGGGGGGATCGCAACTAATGAAAAACTGTTTTTT. This sequence encodes CSVAGGIATNEKLFF. The full variable domain, its missing parts supplied by reference TRBV29-1 and TRBJ1-4, is SAVISQKPSRDICQRGTSLTIQCQVDSQVTMMFWYRQQPGQSLTLIATANQGSEATYESGFVIDKFPISRPNLTFSTLTVSNMSPEDSSIYLCSVAGGIATNEKLFFGSGTQLSVL.

This clone came up once. The V gene is TRBV9, the J gene TRBJ1-2; 8 positions match TRBD1. J was trimmed by 3 bases and V by 0 bases; bases with no gene match: 4. Germline loops: CDR1 SGDLS, CDR2 YYNGEE. The CDR3 extends over 15 amino acids. This CDR3 reads CASSVDGTGDYGYTF. In nucleotides, the CDR3 is TGTGCCAGCAGCGTAGATGGGACAGGAGACTATGGCTACACCTTC.

V is TRBV6-6 and J is TRBJ2-1, with D tentatively TRBD1 (5 bases). Germline V gives CDR1 MNHNY, CDR2 SVGAGI (reference sequence). V lost 0 bases and J 5 bases, leaving 14 bases between the germline ends. The CDR3 sequence is 16 residues long. The DNA for the CDR3 is TGTGCCAGCAGTTACTCCTTTTGGGCAGGGAACAATGAGCAGTTCTTC. Its protein is CASSYSFWAGNNEQFF.

V is TRBV5-5 and J is TRBJ1-2, with a tentative D call TRBD1 (5 bases). V was shortened by 0 bases and J by 7 bases, with 10 bases between the two germline ends. Germline V gene data show CDR1 as SGHKS and CDR2 as YYEKEE (reference sequence). This CDR3 has 13 amino acids. CDR3 nucleotides: TGTGCCAGCAGCTTGGATCAGGGCGGTGGCTACACCTTC. It is translated as CASSLDQGGGYTF.

This rearrangement joins TRBV4-1 to TRBJ1-1; D is possibly TRBD1 (5 bases). Trimming shortened V by 4 bases and J by 5 bases, and 11 bases separated the two germline ends. The CDR3 consists of 13 residues. From germline, CDR1 is MGHRA and CDR2 YSYEKL. The CDR3 DNA reads TGCGCCAGCAGCCCACTCGGACAAACTGAAGCTTTCTTT. This encodes CASSPLGQTEAFF.

The chain recombines TRBV18 with TRBJ2-1; no definite D call. Trimming removed 0 bases at V and 9 bases at J, with 9 bases between. Germline V CDR1 and CDR2: KGHSH, LQKENI. This CDR3 is 13 amino acids long. CDR3 in DNA: TGTGCCAGCTCACCACCCCTTGCAAGTGAGCAGTTCTTC. It codes for CASSPPLASEQFF.

The genes are TRBV29-1 and TRBJ2-1; 13 positions match TRBD2. This CDR3 region has 14 residues. Germline trimming cut 5 bases from V and 8 bases from J; bases unmatched to any gene: 6. Germline V lookup: CDR1 SQVTM, CDR2 ANQGSEA. DNA of the CDR3: TGCAGCGTTTTACTAGCGGGAGGGCCCGATGAGCAGTTCTTC. Protein: CSVLLAGGPDEQFF.

The V call is TRBV11-2, the J call TRBJ2-7; 8 bases line up with TRBD1. V was clipped by 5 bases and J by 2 bases; unmatched bases: 5. The CDR3 length is 14 residues. Germline loops: CDR1 SGHAT, CDR2 FQNNGV. CDR3 loop: CASSQGQVTYEQYF. The CDR3 bases are TGTGCCAGCAGCCAGGGACAGGTAACCTACGAGCAGTACTTC.